One sample yielded the 30 T cell receptor beta chains listed below, sequenced in a study of blood T cell repertoires in COVID-19. TCRdb's table, derived via immunoSEQ multiplex PCR, lists solely in-frame clones and lacks some. The sample lists roughly 150,000 clones, around 82% occurring once. The sequenced sample consisted of peripheral blood. The receptor source for this set is a human donor in a cohort sampled during active COVID-19.

J is TRBJ1-4 and V is TRBV6-5; 7 nucleotides align to TRBD1. This CDR3 spans 15 amino acids. Germline trimming cut 6 bases from V and 6 bases from J; bases unmatched to any gene: 10. Germline CDR1 and CDR2: MNHEY and SVGAGI. CDR3 DNA sequence: TGTGCCAGCAGAGCCCGTAGGGGGCCCGATGAAAAACTGTTTTTT. Its protein is CASRARRGPDEKLFF.

The chain combines TRBV2 with TRBJ2-7; 12 bases map to TRBD1. This CDR3 is built from 14 residues. Trimming took 11 bases from V and 6 from J; bases not matched to a gene: 11. Germline values: CDR1 SNHLY, CDR2 FYNNEI. The CDR3 loop is CAAGVGTGGGEQYF. The CDR3 DNA follows: TGTGCCGCCGGAGTCGGGACAGGGGGCGGCGAGCAGTACTTC.

The chain recombines TRBV5-6 with TRBJ1-4; D is perhaps TRBD1 (5 bases). This CDR3 has 18 residues. Germline CDR1 SGHDT, CDR2 YYEEEE. The V gene lost 1 base and the J gene lost 3 bases, with 19 bases spanning the gap. The DNA for the CDR3 is TGTGCCAGCAGCTTGATAGTGTCAAGGGGTAAAGCTAATGAAAAACTGTTTTTT. Translation gives CASSLIVSRGKANEKLFF.

The rearrangement uses TRBV4-1 and TRBJ2-1; 9 nucleotides align to TRBD2. The CDR3 extends over 17 amino acids. The ends lost 0 bases at V and 1 base at J; junction bases unmatched: 4. Looked up from germline, CDR1 is MGHRA and CDR2 is YSYEKL. The CDR3 DNA reads as TGCGCCAGCAGCCAAGAGGGCGGGGGGGCGTCCTACAATGAGCAGTTCTTC. Translation: CASSQEGGGASYNEQFF.

The CDR3 DNA follows: TGTGCCAGCAGCTCGGGACAGGGCAAGGCAGAGACCCAGTACTTC. It is translated as CASSSGQGKAETQYF. The genes are TRBV5-6 and TRBJ2-5, with TRBD1 matching 9 bases. The V gene end was trimmed by 3 bases and the J gene end by 4 bases; junction bases not matched to a gene: 7. Germline V CDR1 and CDR2: SGHDT, YYEEEE. The CDR3 extends over 15 amino acids.

This sequence joins TRBV19 and TRBJ1-6; 9 bases are shared with TRBD1. The CDR3 sequence is 16 residues long. The junction had 6 bases not matched to a gene; V was cut back by 6 bases and J by 3 bases. Looked up from germline, CDR1 is LNHDA and CDR2 is SQIVND (reference sequence). DNA for the CDR3: TGTGCCAGTAGGAGGACAGGGGAGGACTATAATTCACCCCTCCACTTT. It is translated as CASRRTGEDYNSPLHF.

The rearrangement links TRBV6-5 to TRBJ1-5, with unresolved D. Trimming removed 4 bases from V and 2 bases from J, with 6 bases in between. The CDR3 is 13 amino acids. Germline loops: CDR1 MNHEY, CDR2 SVGAGI. CDR3 sequence reads: CASSSRGNQPQHF. The CDR3 nucleotides read TGTGCCAGCAGTTCCCGAGGCAATCAGCCCCAGCATTTT.

This chain joins TRBV3-1 (or the pseudogene TRBV3-2) and TRBJ2-5; 8 bases align to TRBD1. V was clipped by 0 bases and J by 3 bases; unmatched bases: 0. The CDR3 consists of 14 residues. Germline CDR1 and CDR2: LGHDT and YNNKEL (reference sequence). CDR3 in amino acids: CASSQEDREETQYF. Here the CDR3 DNA reads TGTGCCAGCAGCCAAGAGGACAGGGAAGAGACCCAGTACTTC.

The V gene is TRBV24-1, the J gene TRBJ2-7; the match to TRBD1 covers 7 bases. V dropped 1 base and J dropped 3; count of bases not matched to a gene: 5. Looked up from germline, CDR1 is KGHDR and CDR2 is SFDVKD. There are 15 residues in the CDR3. This chain's CDR3 is CATSDFGAGGYEQYF. The DNA for the CDR3 is TGTGCCACCAGTGATTTCGGGGCAGGGGGCTACGAGCAGTACTTC.

This chain joins TRBV10-2 and TRBJ2-3; 12 positions agree with TRBD2. V shed 4 bases and J 1 base; nucleotides not matched to a gene: 3. The CDR3 is 16 amino acids. Germline assignment: CDR1 WSHSY and CDR2 SAAADI. The CDR3 nucleotides read TGCGCCAGCAGTGGTGGACTAGCGGGGCGCACAGATACGCAGTATTTT. Residues: CASSGGLAGRTDTQYF.

The chain carries TRBV6-5 and TRBJ1-1; D possibly corresponds to TRBD1 (5 bases). The CDR3 contains 13 residues. V was clipped by 2 bases and J by 1 base, with 5 bases between them. Germline loops: CDR1 MNHEY, CDR2 SVGAGI. CDR3 in amino acids: CASSYTGNTEAFF. The CDR3 DNA reads as TGTGCCAGCAGTTACACAGGGAACACTGAAGCTTTCTTT.

The chain combines TRBV7-9 with TRBJ2-5; D not certain. This CDR3 has 14 amino acids. Trimming removed 1 base from V and 1 base from J, with 7 bases in between. CDR1 and CDR2 from the germline V gene are SEHNR and FQNEAQ (reference sequence). Written as DNA, the CDR3 is TGTGCCAGCAGCTTAGTCCCATTCCAAGAGACCCAGTACTTC. This gives the protein CASSLVPFQETQYF. Based on the CDR3 plus reference TRBV7-9 and TRBJ2-5, the full variable domain is DTGVSQNPRHKITKRGQNVTFRCDPISEHNRLYWYRQTLGQGPEFLTYFQNEAQLEKSRLLSDRFSAERPKGSFSTLEIQRTEQGDSAMYLCASSLVPFQETQYFGPGTRLLVL.

V is TRBV19 and J is TRBJ2-6, with 7 bases that match TRBD1. This CDR3 spans 16 amino acids. V trimming: 5 bases; J trimming: 4 bases; junction bases outside the gene matches: 8. Per the germline V gene, CDR1 is LNHDA and CDR2 is SQIVND (reference sequence). CDR3 residues: CASSRQGSGGANVLTF. CDR3 sequence (DNA): TGTGCCAGTAGTCGACAGGGATCGGGCGGGGCCAACGTCCTGACTTTC.

This chain uses TRBV29-1 with TRBJ1-2; a possible D gene is TRBD1 (5 bases). Germline CDR1 SQVTM, CDR2 ANQGSEA. This CDR3 has 15 amino acids. Trimming shortened V by 7 bases and J by 0 bases, and 18 bases separated the two germline ends. For the CDR3, the DNA is TGCAGCGGGGGAGACAGCCAAACCCCTAACTATGGCTACACCTTC. Protein sequence: CSGGDSQTPNYGYTF.

The chain combines TRBV5-8 with TRBJ1-5; no clear D gene. The ends were cut back, 0 bases at V and 0 bases at J, with 13 bases in the middle. There are 17 residues in the CDR3. From germline, CDR1 is SGHTS and CDR2 YDEGEE. CDR3 residues: CASSLGTLWSSNQPQHF. The CDR3 region has the DNA TGTGCCAGCAGCTTGGGGACTCTGTGGTCTAGCAATCAGCCCCAGCATTTT.

The chain recombines TRBV10-3 with TRBJ2-1; 8 bases are shared with TRBD2. The germline V gene has CDR1 ENHRY and CDR2 SYGVKD. The CDR3 contains 14 residues. After removal of 10 bases from V and 7 bases from J, the junction contained 12 bases not matched to a gene. CDR3 region: CATQRGGPKNEQFF. The CDR3 nucleotides read TGTGCCACCCAACGGGGGGGCCCTAAGAATGAGCAGTTCTTC.

The J gene is TRBJ1-3, the V gene TRBV11-2; 9 bases map to TRBD1. CDR1 and CDR2 from the germline V gene are SGHAT and FQNNGV. V was pared by 4 bases and J by 0 bases, with 7 bases of the junction left unmatched. The CDR3 is 17 residues long. Written as DNA, the CDR3 is TGTGCCAGCAGCTCACCGGGACAGGGTCGCTCTGGAAACACCATATATTTT. It yields the protein CASSSPGQGRSGNTIYF.

The rearrangement uses TRBV7-9 and TRBJ2-5; possible D gene TRBD1, 8 bases. CDR1 SEHNR and CDR2 FQNEAQ come from the germline V gene (reference sequence). Trimming shortened V by 5 bases and J by 2 bases, and 15 bases separated the two germline ends. The CDR3 has 15 residues. The chain's CDR3 is CASSTVQGGQETQYF. In DNA form, the CDR3 reads TGTGCCAGCAGCACCGTACAGGGGGGGCAAGAGACCCAGTACTTC.

DNA of the CDR3: TGTGCCAGCAGTCCCATAGGGGAGGGTGGAAACACCATATATTTT. Translating it yields CASSPIGEGGNTIYF. The J gene is TRBJ1-3, the V gene TRBV27; TRBD1 is a possible D gene (5 bases). The V gene's germline CDR1 is MNHEY and CDR2 SMNVEV (reference sequence). The CDR3 has 15 residues. The germline V and J ends were trimmed by 5 bases and 3 bases, with 14 bases remaining between them.

The sample holds a few counts of this clone. The gene calls are TRBV6-5 and TRBJ2-2; D is perhaps TRBD2 (6 bases). Germline V gene data show CDR1 as MNHEY and CDR2 as SVGAGI. The CDR3 runs to 14 residues. With 8 bases removed from V and 5 bases from J, the gap between germline ends came to 15 bases. The CDR3 DNA is TGTGCCAGCCCCTCATTGGGGAGGACCGGGGAGCTGTTTTTT. Amino acid sequence: CASPSLGRTGELFF.

This clone was recorded once. This chain uses TRBV28 with TRBJ2-2, with 8 nucleotides matching TRBD2. The germline V gene has CDR1 MDHEN and CDR2 SYDVKM. With V trimmed by 6 bases and J by 7 bases, 13 bases remained unmatched. The CDR3 is 16 residues long. The CDR3 DNA reads as TGTGCCAGCAGCCTCTCTACGGGGGGGTCGGTCGGGGAGCTGTTTTTT. Its protein product is CASSLSTGGSVGELFF.

This chain joins TRBV14 and TRBJ1-4; 8 positions agree with TRBD1. This CDR3 has 16 residues. Germline assignment: CDR1 SGHDN and CDR2 FVKESK. V lost 4 bases and J lost 7; bases outside the gene matches: 11. CDR3 nucleotide sequence: TGTGCCAGCAGCCCGCACCCACAGGGGGTCGGTGAAAAACTGTTTTTT. This codes for CASSPHPQGVGEKLFF.

The chain links TRBV27 to TRBJ2-1; 10 nucleotides match TRBD2. Germline V gene lookup returns CDR1 MNHEY and CDR2 SMNVEV (reference sequence). J gave up 10 bases and V 5 bases, and 11 bases lay outside the gene matches. This CDR3 has 15 amino acids. CDR3: CASSLAGAPTWEQFF. CDR3 bases: TGTGCCAGCAGTCTAGCGGGGGCCCCTACCTGGGAGCAGTTCTTC.

The rearrangement joins TRBV5-4 to TRBJ1-6, with 8 bases fitting TRBD1. The CDR3 extends over 15 amino acids. V was pared by 4 bases and J by 7 bases, with 7 bases of the junction left unmatched. The germline gives CDR1 SGHNT, CDR2 YYREEE (reference sequence). In DNA form, the CDR3 reads TGTGCCAGCAGCCCGACAGGGGTTGAAAATTCACCCCTCCACTTT. The encoded protein is CASSPTGVENSPLHF. Filled out from reference TRBV5-4 and TRBJ1-6, the complete variable domain reads ETGVTQSPTHLIKTRGQQVTLRCSSQSGHNTVSWYQQALGQGPQFIFQYYREEENGRGNFPPRFSGLQFPNYSSELNVNALELDDSALYLCASSPTGVENSPLHFGNGTRLTVT.

V gene TRBV5-1 combines with J gene TRBJ2-5; TRBD2 aligns across 10 bases. The germline gives CDR1 SGHRS, CDR2 YFSETQ. CDR3 length: 16 residues. The trim removed 1 base at V and 1 base at J, leaving 4 bases unmatched. CDR3 residues: CASSLNPSGGQETQYF. DNA for the CDR3: TGCGCCAGCAGCTTGAATCCTAGCGGGGGCCAAGAGACCCAGTACTTC.

V and J are TRBV5-4 and TRBJ2-1; 10 nucleotides match TRBD2. V lost 3 bases to trimming and J lost 7 bases; unmatched junction nucleotides: 16. The CDR3 length is 18 residues. Germline assignment: CDR1 SGHNT and CDR2 YYREEE (reference sequence). The CDR3 here is CASSSEGVAGGFGNEQFF. CDR3 sequence (DNA): TGTGCCAGCAGCTCGGAGGGGGTAGCGGGGGGCTTTGGAAATGAGCAGTTCTTC.

This clone was picked up one time. The CDR3 reads CASSLPRRFRGRFSNQPQHF. CDR3 DNA: TGTGCCAGCAGTTTACCCCGGCGATTCAGGGGGCGGTTCAGCAATCAGCCCCAGCATTTT. V usage is TRBV28 and J usage is TRBJ1-5; 8 bases are shared with TRBD1. This CDR3 is built from 20 residues. CDR1 and CDR2 (germline): MDHEN, SYDVKM. With 2 bases clipped from V and 1 base from J, the junction kept 16 bases outside the gene matches.

This clone has a handful of counts. The rearrangement joins TRBV3-1 (or the pseudogene TRBV3-2) to TRBJ1-5, with 7 bases lining up with TRBD1. The CDR3 sequence is 15 residues long. From germline, CDR1 is LGHDT and CDR2 YNNKEL (reference sequence). Unmatched junction bases numbered 3, after V lost 3 bases and J lost 1 base. The DNA of the CDR3 is TGTGCCAGCAGCCACACAGGGGACAGCAATCAGCCCCAGCATTTT. Amino acid sequence: CASSHTGDSNQPQHF.

V usage is TRBV5-4 and J usage is TRBJ1-1; 9 bases line up with TRBD1. The CDR3 runs 15 residues. The V gene end was trimmed by 4 bases and the J gene end by 0 bases; junction bases not matched to a gene: 4. Germline CDR1 is SGHNT and CDR2 is YYREEE (reference sequence). In DNA form, the CDR3 reads TGTGCCAGCAGCGAAGGGACAGGGATGAACACTGAAGCTTTCTTT. It is translated as CASSEGTGMNTEAFF.

The chain links TRBV27 to TRBJ2-4; a weak D match, TRBD1 (6 bases). The CDR3 spans 20 residues. The V end lost 2 bases, the J end lost 0 bases, and 23 bases lay between the germline ends. In germline, CDR1 is MNHEY, CDR2 SMNVEV (reference sequence). The DNA of the CDR3 is TGTGCCAGCAGTTTAACTCCTCCGGGACAAAAGAGAGTAGCCAAAAACATTCAGTACTTC. It specifies CASSLTPPGQKRVAKNIQYF.